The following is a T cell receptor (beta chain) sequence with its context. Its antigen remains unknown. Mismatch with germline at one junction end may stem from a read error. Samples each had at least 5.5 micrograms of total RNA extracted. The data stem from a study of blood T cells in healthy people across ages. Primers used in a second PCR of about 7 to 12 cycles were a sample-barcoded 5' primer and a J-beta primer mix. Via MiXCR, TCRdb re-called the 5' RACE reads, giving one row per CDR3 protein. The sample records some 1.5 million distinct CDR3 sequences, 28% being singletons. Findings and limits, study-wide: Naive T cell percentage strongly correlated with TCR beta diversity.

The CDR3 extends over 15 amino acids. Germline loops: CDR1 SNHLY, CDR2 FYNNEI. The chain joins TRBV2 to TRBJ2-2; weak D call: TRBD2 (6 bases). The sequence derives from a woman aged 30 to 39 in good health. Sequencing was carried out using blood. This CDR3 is CASSLERVYTGERFF. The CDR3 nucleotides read TGTGCCAGCAGTTTAGAGCGGGTCTACACCGGGGAGCGGTTTTTT.